Listed here are 29 T cell receptor beta chains from one sample, sequenced in a study of T-cell memory formation after mild COVID-19. TCRdb re-derived calls from the 5' RACE reads in MiXCR, one entry per CDR3 protein. The table lists roughly 560,000 distinct CDR3 sequences, roughly 22% of them singletons. What was sequenced was PBMCs or a T cell subset sorted from them (not recorded which). The source of these receptors is an adult woman who had mild COVID-19 (a few samples of this study predate the infection). Cell type and time point are not known.

This clonotype showed up just a few times. The chain uses TRBV7-9 and TRBJ1-1; TRBD1 is a possible D gene (5 bases). CDR3 size: 13 residues. V was shortened by 5 bases and J by 6 bases, with 13 bases between the two germline ends. Germline V gene lookup returns CDR1 SEHNR and CDR2 FQNEAQ (reference sequence). As DNA, the CDR3 is TGTGCCAGCAGCAGTCAGGGATACCCTGAAGCTTTCTTT. Protein product: CASSSQGYPEAFF.

There are a few counts of this clonotype. V is TRBV7-9 and J is TRBJ1-1; the match to TRBD1 covers 9 bases. The CDR3 has 16 amino acids. Germline V CDR1 and CDR2: SEHNR, FQNEAQ (reference sequence). Trimming took 5 bases from V and 6 from J; bases not matched to a gene: 13. The CDR3: CASSGGSPTGGPEAFF. CDR3 bases: TGTGCCAGCAGCGGAGGCTCCCCTACAGGGGGCCCTGAAGCTTTCTTT.

This clonotype appeared a few times. J is TRBJ1-1 and V is TRBV20-1; no definite D call. The CDR3 is made up of 12 amino acids. Trimming took off 3 bases at V and 1 base at J, with 6 bases between the two ends. Per germline, CDR1 DFQATT and CDR2 SNEGSKA (reference sequence). The CDR3 is CSASPKNTEAFF. The CDR3 bases are TGCAGTGCTAGCCCCAAGAACACTGAAGCTTTCTTT.

This chain links TRBV5-1 with TRBJ1-1; 8 nucleotides align to TRBD1. V trimming: 4 bases; J trimming: 4 bases; junction bases outside the gene matches: 6. This CDR3 contains 14 residues. In germline, CDR1 is SGHRS, CDR2 YFSETQ. The DNA for the CDR3 is TGCGCCAGCAGCCAGACAGGGGCAAGCACTGAAGCTTTCTTT. It specifies CASSQTGASTEAFF.

This clonotype was detected a few times. The V gene is TRBV6-2 or TRBV6-3, the J gene TRBJ2-7; the D gene is possibly TRBD2 (5 bases). Germline loops: CDR1 MNHEY, CDR2 SVGEGT. CDR3 length: 13 residues. The V and J ends lost 0 bases and 4 bases respectively, with 7 bases between them. As DNA, the CDR3 is TGTGCCAGCAGTTACTCGGACTTTTACGAGCAGTACTTC. Its protein is CASSYSDFYEQYF.

V is TRBV5-1 and J is TRBJ1-4, with 7 bases that match TRBD1. The CDR3 is 15 amino acids. J gave up 5 bases and V 4 bases, and 8 bases lay outside the gene matches. The germline V gene has CDR1 SGHRS and CDR2 YFSETQ. This CDR3 is CASSGTTGQNEKLFF. Written as DNA, the CDR3 is TGCGCCAGCAGCGGTACGACAGGGCAGAATGAAAAACTGTTTTTT.

This sequence joins TRBV20-1 and TRBJ2-1; no clear D. CDR1 is DFQATT and CDR2 is SNEGSKA in the germline V gene (reference sequence). Trimming removed 5 bases at V and 3 bases at J, with 14 bases between. The CDR3 spans 14 residues. The CDR3 protein is CSAPTVGNYNEQFF. The CDR3, as DNA: TGCAGTGCTCCCACAGTGGGGAACTACAATGAGCAGTTCTTC.

This sequence joins TRBV5-1 and TRBJ2-3, with TRBD2 identical over 14 bases. Per the germline V gene, CDR1 is SGHRS and CDR2 is YFSETQ. The CDR3 spans 17 residues. The J segment lost 7 bases and the V segment lost 0 bases, leaving 7 bases of the junction unmatched. For the CDR3, the DNA is TGCGCCAGCAGCTTGGAGGGACTAGCGGGAGTGTTACATACGCAGTATTTT. It encodes CASSLEGLAGVLHTQYF.

V is TRBV5-1 and J is TRBJ2-7; no clear D. Trimming stripped 0 bases from V and 2 bases from J, with 9 bases between. The germline gives CDR1 SGHRS, CDR2 YFSETQ. The CDR3 extends over 14 amino acids. The CDR3 protein is CASSLVAPAYEQYF. CDR3 bases: TGCGCCAGCAGCTTGGTTGCGCCAGCCTACGAGCAGTACTTC.

This chain uses TRBV9 with TRBJ2-7; D uncertain. Trimming took off 3 bases at V and 5 bases at J, with 21 bases between the two ends. The CDR3 contains 16 residues. CDR1 and CDR2 from the germline V gene are SGDLS and YYNGEE. As DNA, the CDR3 is TGTGCCAGCAGCGCCAACCGGGCCATGAACCGCCACGAGCAGTACTTC. This gives the protein CASSANRAMNRHEQYF.

V usage is TRBV30 and J usage is TRBJ2-3; 13 bases fit TRBD2. CDR1 and CDR2 from the germline V gene are GTSNPN and SVGIG (reference sequence). The CDR3 consists of 16 residues. V gave up 3 bases and J gave up 1 base; unmatched junction bases: 4. The DNA of the CDR3 is TGTGCCTGGAGACTAGCGGGAGGGCCGGGCACAGATACGCAGTATTTT. Protein sequence: CAWRLAGGPGTDTQYF. Together with reference TRBV30 and TRBJ2-3, the CDR3 gives the full variable domain: SQTIHQWPATLVQPVGSPLSLECTVEGTSNPNLYWYRQAAGRGLQLLFYSVGIGQISSEVPQNLSASRPQDRQFILSSKKLLLSDSGFYLCAWRLAGGPGTDTQYFGPGTRLTVL.

J is TRBJ1-5 and V is TRBV5-1, with D unresolved. This CDR3 is 17 amino acids long. V was cut by 7 bases and J by 4 bases, with 24 bases left in between. Germline V gene data show CDR1 as SGHRS and CDR2 as YFSETQ. As DNA, the CDR3 is TGCGCCAGCCCCTCATTTTTGTGGCCATCCAGGAATCAGCCCCAGCATTTT. Amino acids: CASPSFLWPSRNQPQHF. Full variable domain (missing parts from reference TRBV5-1 and TRBJ1-5): KAGVTQTPRYLIKTRGQQVTLSCSPISGHRSVSWYQQTPGQGLQFLFEYFSETQRNKGNFPGRFSGRQFSNSRSEMNVSTLELGDSALYLCASPSFLWPSRNQPQHFGDGTRLSIL.

This clonotype was observed a few times. The chain carries TRBV6-5 and TRBJ2-1, with unresolved D. There are 12 residues in the CDR3. Trimming removed 2 bases from V and 10 bases from J, with 9 bases in between. Per germline, CDR1 MNHEY and CDR2 SVGAGI. Here the CDR3 reads CASSYRNAEQFF. The CDR3 nucleotides are TGTGCCAGCAGTTACAGGAACGCAGAGCAGTTCTTC.

This clonotype was detected only a few times. The chain combines TRBV6-1 with TRBJ2-1; 12 bases are a match to TRBD2. The V gene end was trimmed by 6 bases and the J gene end by 6 bases; junction bases not matched to a gene: 9. Germline CDR1 and CDR2: MNHNS and SASEGT. The CDR3 runs to 16 residues. The CDR3 nucleotides are TGTGCCAGCAGAGCCAGACTAGCGGGAGACCGCAATGAGCAGTTCTTC. Translated, it gives CASRARLAGDRNEQFF.

There are many counts of this clonotype. The chain links TRBV5-1 to TRBJ2-1; no reliable D call. The CDR3 runs 12 residues. CDR1 and CDR2 (germline): SGHRS, YFSETQ. V was cut by 5 bases and J by 4 bases, with 7 bases left in between. As DNA, the CDR3 is TGCGCCAGCAGTGATGTATACAATGAGCAGTTCTTC. Residues: CASSDVYNEQFF. Together with reference TRBV5-1 and TRBJ2-1, the CDR3 gives the full variable domain: KAGVTQTPRYLIKTRGQQVTLSCSPISGHRSVSWYQQTPGQGLQFLFEYFSETQRNKGNFPGRFSGRQFSNSRSEMNVSTLELGDSALYLCASSDVYNEQFFGPGTRLTVL.

This clonotype was seen a handful of times. J is TRBJ1-1 and V is TRBV3-1; weak D call: TRBD1 (5 bases). CDR1 and CDR2 from the germline V gene are LGHDT and YNNKEL (reference sequence). The V end was cut by 8 bases, the J end by 4 bases, with 14 bases between. The CDR3 covers 13 residues. The CDR3 DNA follows: TGTGCCAGCCAAGGGGCTTGGAGCACTGAAGCTTTCTTT. The encoded protein is CASQGAWSTEAFF.

This clonotype was observed a few times. This chain connects TRBV9 to TRBJ2-3; 13 bases fit TRBD2. CDR3 size: 19 residues. CDR1 is SGDLS and CDR2 is YYNGEE in the germline V gene. V trimming: 4 bases; J trimming: 0 bases; junction bases outside the gene matches: 11. The CDR3 DNA sequence: TGTGCCAGCAGCTCTGAGGGACTAGCGGGACGCCCTAGCACAGATACGCAGTATTTT. The encoded protein is CASSSEGLAGRPSTDTQYF.

This clonotype was seen a few times. The gene calls are TRBV7-9 and TRBJ2-1; 11 bases align to TRBD2. Trimming at V came to 0 bases and at J to 7 bases, leaving 5 bases not matched to a gene. The CDR3 consists of 16 residues. The V gene's germline CDR1 is SEHNR and CDR2 FQNEAQ (reference sequence). The CDR3 bases are TGTGCCAGCAGCTTAGCGGGTAGCGGGGGGGCAAATGAGCAGTTCTTC. Its protein is CASSLAGSGGANEQFF.

The chain carries TRBV7-2 and TRBJ2-7; 8 nucleotides agree with TRBD1. The CDR3 has 13 amino acids. Germline values: CDR1 SGHTA, CDR2 FQGNSA. The ends lost 2 bases at V and 9 bases at J; junction bases unmatched: 6. The CDR3 nucleotides are TGTGCCAGCAGCTTATTGCAGGGGGCAGGGCAGTACGTC. Amino acids: CASSLLQGAGQYV.

The table lists this clonotype with a few counts. The genes are TRBV6-5 and TRBJ2-7; a possible D gene is TRBD2 (6 bases). Trimming shortened V by 4 bases and J by 2 bases, and 9 bases separated the two germline ends. This CDR3 has 13 residues. CDR1 is MNHEY and CDR2 is SVGAGI in the germline V gene. For the CDR3, the DNA is TGTGCCAGCAGTTGGGGAGGTCCCTACGAGCAGTACTTC. This gives the protein CASSWGGPYEQYF.

The rearrangement joins TRBV12-3 or TRBV12-4 to TRBJ2-2; 9 positions match TRBD1. CDR3 length equals 16 residues. V was clipped by 4 bases and J by 1 base; unmatched bases: 4. CDR3 DNA: TGTGCCAGCAGTTCGCCGGGACAGGGGAACACCGGGGAGCTGTTTTTT. Amino acids: CASSSPGQGNTGELFF.

This clonotype has just a few counts. The chain uses TRBV24-1 and TRBJ2-7; D is perhaps TRBD1 (6 bases). CDR3 length equals 14 residues. With 4 bases removed from V and 5 bases from J, the gap between germline ends came to 14 bases. From germline, CDR1 is KGHDR and CDR2 SFDVKD. The CDR3 is CATSDYPTGHEQYF. CDR3 bases: TGTGCCACCAGTGACTACCCGACAGGACACGAGCAGTACTTC.

There are a few counts of this clonotype. The chain links TRBV29-1 to TRBJ2-1, with 11 nucleotides matching TRBD2. J lost 4 bases, V lost 5 bases, and 4 bases had no gene match. The CDR3 extends over 14 amino acids. Per the germline V gene, CDR1 is SQVTM and CDR2 is ANQGSEA. CDR3 sequence (DNA): TGCAGCGTTTACGGGACTAGCGGTTACAATGAGCAGTTCTTC. It translates to CSVYGTSGYNEQFF.

Only one count was recorded for this clonotype. The chain recombines TRBV5-1 with TRBJ2-7, with 11 bases that match TRBD1. The CDR3 contains 15 residues. Germline V lookup: CDR1 SGHRS, CDR2 YFSETQ. With V trimmed by 4 bases and J by 6 bases, 9 bases remained unmatched. This CDR3 is CASSGDGQGAFEQYF. The CDR3 nucleotides read TGCGCCAGCAGCGGAGACGGACAGGGGGCATTCGAGCAGTACTTC. The complete variable domain, with remaining parts taken from reference TRBV5-1 and TRBJ2-7, reads KAGVTQTPRYLIKTRGQQVTLSCSPISGHRSVSWYQQTPGQGLQFLFEYFSETQRNKGNFPGRFSGRQFSNSRSEMNVSTLELGDSALYLCASSGDGQGAFEQYFGPGTRLTVT.

The chain links TRBV7-2 to TRBJ2-1, with unresolved D. The V gene's germline CDR1 is SGHTA and CDR2 FQGNSA. This CDR3 comprises 18 residues. The V gene lost 6 bases and the J gene lost 0 bases, with 21 bases spanning the gap. CDR3 bases: TGTGCCAGCAGTCTTCCGCGCGTCTCCGCTCGCTCCTACAATGAGCAGTTCTTC. Translation: CASSLPRVSARSYNEQFF. Combining the CDR3 with reference TRBV7-2 and TRBJ2-1 gives the whole variable domain GAGVSQSPSNKVTEKGKDVELRCDPISGHTALYWYRQSLGQGLEFLIYFQGNSAPDKSGLPSDRFSAERTGGSVSTLTIQRTQQEDSAVYLCASSLPRVSARSYNEQFFGPGTRLTVL.

The gene calls are TRBV29-1 and TRBJ2-7; 7 bases map to TRBD1. Losses at the gene ends were 2 bases for V and 0 bases for J; bases not matched to a gene: 4. This CDR3 has 14 amino acids. The germline gives CDR1 SQVTM, CDR2 ANQGSEA. The CDR3, as DNA: TGCAGCGTTGAATACACAGGGGACTCCTACGAGCAGTACTTC. Translated: CSVEYTGDSYEQYF.

This clonotype appeared a few times. The chain recombines TRBV6-2 or TRBV6-3 with TRBJ2-7; the match to TRBD2 covers 13 bases. J gave up 2 bases and V 8 bases, and 12 bases lay outside the gene matches. Germline-derived CDR1 and CDR2 are MNHEY and SVGEGT. The CDR3 covers 17 residues. Here the CDR3 DNA reads TGTGCCAGCCTCACGCCGGGACTAGCGGGACTTACCTACGAGCAGTACTTC. Translated: CASLTPGLAGLTYEQYF.

This sequence joins TRBV5-1 and TRBJ2-7, with D possibly matching TRBD1 (7 bases). The CDR3 is 16 residues long. Germline CDR1 SGHRS, CDR2 YFSETQ. Trimming removed 0 bases from V and 3 bases from J, with 16 bases in between. This CDR3 is CASSLGGGTANYEQYF. The CDR3 DNA reads as TGCGCCAGCAGCTTGGGCGGCGGGACAGCCAACTACGAGCAGTACTTC. The entire variable domain, with the rest obtained from reference TRBV5-1 and TRBJ2-7, is as follows: KAGVTQTPRYLIKTRGQQVTLSCSPISGHRSVSWYQQTPGQGLQFLFEYFSETQRNKGNFPGRFSGRQFSNSRSEMNVSTLELGDSALYLCASSLGGGTANYEQYFGPGTRLTVT.

CDR3: CASRSKGREGAGANVLTF. CDR3 DNA sequence: TGTGCCAGCCGATCCAAGGGCAGGGAAGGGGCTGGGGCCAACGTCCTGACTTTC. The J gene is TRBJ2-6, the V gene TRBV7-8; D is perhaps TRBD1 (5 bases). Germline V CDR1 and CDR2: SGHVS, FQNEAQ. The length of the CDR3 is 18 residues. V was clipped by 8 bases and J by 2 bases, with 22 bases between them.